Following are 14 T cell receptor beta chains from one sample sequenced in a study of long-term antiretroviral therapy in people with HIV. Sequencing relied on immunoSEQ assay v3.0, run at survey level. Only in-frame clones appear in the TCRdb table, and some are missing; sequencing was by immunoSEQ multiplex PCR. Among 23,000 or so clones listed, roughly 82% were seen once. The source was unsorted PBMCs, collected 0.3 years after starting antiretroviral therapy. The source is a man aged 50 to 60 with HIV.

CDR3 DNA: TGTGCCAGCAGCGCCAGGGATTTGCCCTACGAGCAGTACTTC. It translates to CASSARDLPYEQYF. J is TRBJ2-7 and V is TRBV9; tentatively, D is TRBD1 (5 bases). The CDR3 length is 14 residues. Germline lookup yields CDR1 SGDLS and CDR2 YYNGEE. V lost 3 bases, J lost 2 bases, and 12 bases lay in between.

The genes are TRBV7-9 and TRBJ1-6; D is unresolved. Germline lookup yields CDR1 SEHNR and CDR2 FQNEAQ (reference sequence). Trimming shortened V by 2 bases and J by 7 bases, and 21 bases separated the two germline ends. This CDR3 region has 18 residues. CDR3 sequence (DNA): TGTGCCAGCAGCTTATATCTAGGCAGTGCGGTGGCGAATTCACCCCTCCACTTT. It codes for CASSLYLGSAVANSPLHF.

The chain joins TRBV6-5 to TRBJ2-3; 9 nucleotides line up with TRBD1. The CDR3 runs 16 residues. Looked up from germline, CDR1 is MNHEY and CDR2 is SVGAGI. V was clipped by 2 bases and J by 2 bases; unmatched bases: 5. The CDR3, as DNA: TGTGCCAGCAGTTACGGGGGACAGGGAATCACAGATACGCAGTATTTT. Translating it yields CASSYGGQGITDTQYF.

The CDR3: CASSRDSGANVLTF. CDR3 DNA: TGCGCCAGCAGCCGAGACTCTGGGGCCAACGTCCTGACTTTC. The chain couples TRBV5-1 to TRBJ2-6; D is unclear. The CDR3 has 14 residues. Germline CDR1 SGHRS, CDR2 YFSETQ. The V end was cut by 4 bases, the J end by 0 bases, with 5 bases between.

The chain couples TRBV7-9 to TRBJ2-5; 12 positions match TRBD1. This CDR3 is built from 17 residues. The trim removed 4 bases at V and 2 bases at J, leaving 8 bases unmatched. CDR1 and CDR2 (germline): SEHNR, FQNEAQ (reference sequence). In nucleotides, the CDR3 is TGTGCCAGCAGCTCCTGGGGACAGGGGGCGTTACAAGAGACCCAGTACTTC. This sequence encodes CASSSWGQGALQETQYF. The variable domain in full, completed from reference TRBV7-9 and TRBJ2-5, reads DTGVSQNPRHKITKRGQNVTFRCDPISEHNRLYWYRQTLGQGPEFLTYFQNEAQLEKSRLLSDRFSAERPKGSFSTLEIQRTEQGDSAMYLCASSSWGQGALQETQYFGPGTRLLVL.

CDR3 in DNA: TGCGCCAGCAGCCTACACATACCCCCAAACACCTACGAGCAGTACTTC. Translation: CASSLHIPPNTYEQYF. J is TRBJ2-7 and V is TRBV4-1; D unresolved. The CDR3 totals 16 residues. Trimming left V 4 bases short and J 2 bases short, with 18 bases between. Germline lookup yields CDR1 MGHRA and CDR2 YSYEKL.

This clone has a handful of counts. CDR3 residues: CASSLIAGTTGELFF. The CDR3 DNA reads as TGTGCCAGCAGTTTAATAGCGGGCACGACCGGGGAGCTGTTTTTT. The chain combines TRBV27 with TRBJ2-2, with 7 bases fitting TRBD2. Germline V gene lookup returns CDR1 MNHEY and CDR2 SMNVEV (reference sequence). The CDR3 runs to 15 residues. The V gene end was trimmed by 2 bases and the J gene end by 5 bases; junction bases not matched to a gene: 5.

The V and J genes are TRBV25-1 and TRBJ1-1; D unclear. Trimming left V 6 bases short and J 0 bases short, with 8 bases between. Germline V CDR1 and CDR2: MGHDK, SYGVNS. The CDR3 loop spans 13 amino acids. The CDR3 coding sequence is TGTGCCAGCAGATATTTGTTGAACACTGAAGCTTTCTTT. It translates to CASRYLLNTEAFF.

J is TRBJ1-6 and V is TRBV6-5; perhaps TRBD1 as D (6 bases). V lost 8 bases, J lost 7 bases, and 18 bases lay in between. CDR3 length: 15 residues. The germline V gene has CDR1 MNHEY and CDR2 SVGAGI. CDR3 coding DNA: TGTGCCAGCCGCCCCCCCACAGGGAACAATTCACCCCTCCACTTT. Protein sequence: CASRPPTGNNSPLHF.

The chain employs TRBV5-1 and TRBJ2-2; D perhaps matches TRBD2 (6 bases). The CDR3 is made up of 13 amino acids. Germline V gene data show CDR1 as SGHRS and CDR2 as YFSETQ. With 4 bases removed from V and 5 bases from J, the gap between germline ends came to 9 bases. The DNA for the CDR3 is TGCGCCAGCAGCATCGGGACTACCGGGGAGCTGTTTTTT. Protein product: CASSIGTTGELFF. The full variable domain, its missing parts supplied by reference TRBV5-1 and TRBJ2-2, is KAGVTQTPRYLIKTRGQQVTLSCSPISGHRSVSWYQQTPGQGLQFLFEYFSETQRNKGNFPGRFSGRQFSNSRSEMNVSTLELGDSALYLCASSIGTTGELFFGEGSRLTVL.

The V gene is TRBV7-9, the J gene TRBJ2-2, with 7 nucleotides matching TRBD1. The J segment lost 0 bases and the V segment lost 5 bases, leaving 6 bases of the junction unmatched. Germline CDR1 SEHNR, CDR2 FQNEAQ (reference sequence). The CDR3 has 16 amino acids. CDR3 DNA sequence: TGTGCCAGCAGCGTGACAGGGCTCGCGAACACCGGGGAGCTGTTTTTT. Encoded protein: CASSVTGLANTGELFF.

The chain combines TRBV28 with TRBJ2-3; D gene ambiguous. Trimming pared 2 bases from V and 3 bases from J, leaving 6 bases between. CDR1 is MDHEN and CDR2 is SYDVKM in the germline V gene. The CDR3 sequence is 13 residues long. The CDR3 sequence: CASSLMSTDTQYF. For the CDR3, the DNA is TGTGCCAGCAGTTTAATGAGTACAGATACGCAGTATTTT.

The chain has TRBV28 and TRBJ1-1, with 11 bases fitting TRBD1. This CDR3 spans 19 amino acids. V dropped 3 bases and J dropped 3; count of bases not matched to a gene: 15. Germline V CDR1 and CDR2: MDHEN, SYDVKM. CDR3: CASSFLRGQGVFGDTEAFF. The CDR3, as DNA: TGTGCCAGCAGTTTCCTCCGGGGACAGGGGGTGTTTGGGGACACTGAAGCTTTCTTT.

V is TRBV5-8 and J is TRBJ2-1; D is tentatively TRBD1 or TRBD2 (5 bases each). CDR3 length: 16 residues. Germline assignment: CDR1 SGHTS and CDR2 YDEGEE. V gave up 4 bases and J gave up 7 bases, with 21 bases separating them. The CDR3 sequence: CASSPGRATVQNEQFF. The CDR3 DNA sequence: TGTGCCAGCAGCCCAGGGCGGGCGACAGTTCAAAATGAGCAGTTCTTC. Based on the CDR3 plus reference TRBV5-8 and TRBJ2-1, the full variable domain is EAGVTQSPTHLIKTRGQQATLRCSPISGHTSVYWYQQALGLGLQFLLWYDEGEERNRGNFPPRFSGRQFPNYSSELNVNALELEDSALYLCASSPGRATVQNEQFFGPGTRLTVL.